Below, 22 T cell receptor beta chains from the same sample are listed, as sequenced in a study of OX40 agonist ivuxolimab in advanced cancers. The repertoire was sequenced with immunoSEQ multiplex PCR; TCRdb's copy has only in-frame clones and lacks some. In the table there are roughly 140,000 clones, roughly 92% of which are singletons. Here the sequenced sample was CD4+ or CD8+ T cells sorted from blood, taken in a trial of the OX40 agonist ivuxolimab. The receptor source for this set is an adult with an advanced solid tumor such as melanoma, head and neck, liver or kidney cancer.

J is TRBJ1-5 and V is TRBV7-8; perhaps TRBD1 as D (5 bases). This CDR3 has 17 residues. Trimming took 5 bases from V and 2 from J, leaving 19 bases between them. CDR1 SGHVS and CDR2 FQNEAQ come from the germline V gene. In DNA form, the CDR3 reads TGTGCCAGCAGCCGCGGCGGGGGTCTAATGGGCAATCAGCCCCAGCATTTT. Protein: CASSRGGGLMGNQPQHF.

The rearrangement joins TRBV4-3 to TRBJ1-4; no firm D call. This CDR3 contains 16 residues. Looked up from germline, CDR1 is LGHNA and CDR2 is YSLEER. V shed 0 bases and J shed 12 bases, with 20 bases lying between them. CDR3 in DNA: TGCGCCAGCAGCCAAGAAGTCCAGCTTGGCGTTGGAGAACTGTTTTTT. This encodes CASSQEVQLGVGELFF.

This chain uses TRBV14 with TRBJ2-5; D is possibly TRBD2 (6 bases). Trimming removed 1 base from V and 5 bases from J, with 17 bases in between. Per germline, CDR1 SGHDN and CDR2 FVKESK. The CDR3 has 16 residues. CDR3 in DNA: TGTGCCAGCAGCCAAGGGTTCCTAGCGATGAGGGAGACCCAGTACTTC. This gives the protein CASSQGFLAMRETQYF. Full variable domain (missing parts from reference TRBV14 and TRBJ2-5): EAGVTQFPSHSVIEKGQTVTLRCDPISGHDNLYWYRRVMGKEIKFLLHFVKESKQDESGMPNNRFLAERTGGTYSTLKVQPAELEDSGVYFCASSQGFLAMRETQYFGPGTRLLVL.

V is TRBV5-1 and J is TRBJ1-3, with TRBD1 identical over 7 bases. The trim removed 6 bases at V and 0 bases at J, leaving 9 bases unmatched. The CDR3 covers 16 residues. Germline CDR1 reads SGHRS; CDR2 reads YFSETQ. This CDR3 reads CASTQGGTFSGNTIYF. CDR3 nucleotide sequence: TGCGCCAGCACCCAGGGGGGCACATTCTCTGGAAACACCATATATTTT.

The chain uses TRBV9 and TRBJ1-2; D is ambiguous. Trimming took off 0 bases at V and 1 base at J, with 10 bases between the two ends. Germline V lookup: CDR1 SGDLS, CDR2 YYNGEE. The CDR3 length is 15 residues. CDR3 sequence (DNA): TGTGCCAGCAGCGTAGATGCGGACCTTAACTATGGCTACACCTTC. This translates into CASSVDADLNYGYTF.

V gene TRBV4-2 combines with J gene TRBJ1-2; D gene uncertain. Trimming took 2 bases from V and 0 from J, leaving 10 bases between them. CDR1 is LGHNA, CDR2 YNFKEQ, per germline. The CDR3 length is 15 residues. In DNA form, the CDR3 reads TGTGCCAGCAGCCAATCTCAGAGCTCTAACTATGGCTACACCTTC. This encodes CASSQSQSSNYGYTF.

The CDR3 here is CASSLDAQVLGGYTF. DNA for the CDR3: TGTGCCAGCAGTCTCGACGCACAGGTCCTGGGGGGCTACACCTTC. This rearrangement joins TRBV5-5 to TRBJ1-2, with TRBD1 as a possible D gene (5 bases). The CDR3 extends over 15 amino acids. Germline V gives CDR1 SGHKS, CDR2 YYEKEE (reference sequence). Trimming pared 5 bases from V and 8 bases from J, leaving 22 bases between.

V is TRBV15 and J is TRBJ2-1; D remains ambiguous. Germline-derived CDR1 and CDR2 are LNHNV and YYDKDF (reference sequence). There are 13 residues in the CDR3. V lost 3 bases to trimming and J lost 5 bases, with 8 bases between them. This CDR3 reads CATSSRHDNEQFF. Written as DNA, the CDR3 is TGTGCCACCAGCAGTCGACATGACAATGAGCAGTTCTTC.

Only one count was recorded for this clone. The J gene is TRBJ2-7, the V gene TRBV7-9; a possible D gene is TRBD2 (6 bases). The V end lost 3 bases, the J end lost 6 bases, and 12 bases lay between the germline ends. Germline CDR1 SEHNR, CDR2 FQNEAQ (reference sequence). CDR3 length equals 13 residues. CDR3 loop: CASSFRGEGEQYF. The CDR3 nucleotides are TGTGCCAGCAGCTTCCGCGGGGAAGGCGAGCAGTACTTC.

This clone was counted only a few times. The gene calls are TRBV4-3 and TRBJ1-2; TRBD1 might be the D (6 bases). Trimming pared 3 bases from V and 4 bases from J, leaving 15 bases between. CDR3 length: 15 residues. Germline CDR1 LGHNA, CDR2 YSLEER. Written as DNA, the CDR3 is TGCGCCAGCAGCCAGTGGGGCGCAGGGGCCTATGGCTACACCTTC. Its translation: CASSQWGAGAYGYTF.

The gene calls are TRBV7-9 and TRBJ1-2; possibly TRBD1 for D (6 bases). Germline CDR1 reads SEHNR; CDR2 reads FQNEAQ (reference sequence). This CDR3 spans 14 amino acids. The V end was cut by 4 bases, the J end by 8 bases, with 17 bases between. CDR3 in DNA: TGTGCCAGCAGCTCCTACAGGGTATCGGGGGGCTACACCTTC. Amino acids: CASSSYRVSGGYTF.

The CDR3 coding sequence is TGTGCCAGCAGTTGGGGGACAGACGAGTACTTC. Translating gives CASSWGTDEYF. J is TRBJ2-4 and V is TRBV6-5, with TRBD1 matching over 7 bases. V lost 4 bases to trimming and J lost 14 bases; unmatched junction nucleotides: 5. Germline values: CDR1 MNHEY, CDR2 SVGAGI. This CDR3 comprises 11 residues.

V is TRBV9 and J is TRBJ2-1; a weak D match, TRBD2 (6 bases). V lost 0 bases to trimming and J lost 6 bases, with 16 bases between them. The CDR3 loop spans 16 amino acids. Germline V CDR1 and CDR2: SGDLS, YYNGEE. For the CDR3, the DNA is TGTGCCAGCAGCGTAGGCCCGGGACTGAACGGCAATGAGCAGTTCTTC. As protein: CASSVGPGLNGNEQFF.

The chain joins TRBV7-3 to TRBJ2-6; possible D gene TRBD2, 6 bases. CDR1 SGHTA and CDR2 FQGTGA come from the germline V gene. There are 17 residues in the CDR3. V dropped 5 bases and J dropped 0 bases, with 14 bases sitting between them. This chain's CDR3 is CASSTTGDFSGANVLTF. In nucleotides, the CDR3 is TGTGCCAGCAGCACTACGGGGGACTTCTCTGGGGCCAACGTCCTGACTTTC.

This chain joins TRBV2 and TRBJ2-7, with 10 bases fitting TRBD1. V dropped 6 bases and J dropped 4; count of bases not matched to a gene: 6. Germline loops: CDR1 SNHLY, CDR2 FYNNEI. CDR3 size: 14 residues. In DNA, the CDR3 is TGTGCCAGCAGCAAGCAGGGACAGGGGTACGAGCAGTACTTC. This sequence encodes CASSKQGQGYEQYF.

The chain recombines TRBV28 with TRBJ2-7, with D uncertain. Germline CDR1 is MDHEN and CDR2 is SYDVKM. V lost 7 bases and J lost 4, with 14 bases in between. This CDR3 comprises 13 residues. CDR3 amino acids: CASMATILYEQYF. CDR3 sequence (DNA): TGTGCCAGCATGGCAACCATTCTTTACGAGCAGTACTTC.

This sequence joins TRBV11-2 and TRBJ2-1; the D is unclear. Germline V gene sequence: CDR1 SGHAT, CDR2 FQNNGV. CDR3 size: 15 residues. The V end lost 0 bases, the J end lost 4 bases, and 10 bases lay between the germline ends. The CDR3, as DNA: TGTGCCAGCAGCTTAGAGTTCCGTCAGTACAATGAGCAGTTCTTC. As protein: CASSLEFRQYNEQFF. The complete variable domain, with remaining parts taken from reference TRBV11-2 and TRBJ2-1, reads EAGVAQSPRYKIIEKRQSVAFWCNPISGHATLYWYQQILGQGPKLLIQFQNNGVVDDSQLPKDRFSAERLKGVDSTLKIQPAKLEDSAVYLCASSLEFRQYNEQFFGPGTRLTVL.

The chain couples TRBV6-5 to TRBJ2-7, with 8 bases fitting TRBD1. Germline CDR1 is MNHEY and CDR2 is SVGAGI. The CDR3 runs to 13 residues. V shed 2 bases, J shed 7 bases, and the junction held 4 bases outside the gene matches. CDR3 in DNA: TGTGCCAGCAGTTACCCCAGGGGGCAGGAGCAGTACTTC. Translating gives CASSYPRGQEQYF.

The rearrangement links TRBV4-3 to TRBJ2-3; D perhaps matches TRBD1 (5 bases). The germline CDR1 and CDR2 sequences are LGHNA and YSLEER. The CDR3 covers 15 residues. V lost 3 bases, J lost 1 base, and 11 bases lay in between. The CDR3 nucleotides are TGCGCCAGCAGCCAGCAGGGATGGGGCACAGATACGCAGTATTTT. Its translation: CASSQQGWGTDTQYF.

The chain employs TRBV14 and TRBJ1-6; D remains ambiguous. The CDR3 totals 13 residues. Germline CDR1 reads SGHDN; CDR2 reads FVKESK. The V end lost 4 bases, the J end lost 13 bases, and 14 bases lay between the germline ends. In nucleotides, the CDR3 is TGTGCCAGCAGCCTGGCGGGGTTTGGGCCCCTCCACTTT. It is translated as CASSLAGFGPLHF.

The chain combines TRBV11-2 with TRBJ1-2; D is possibly TRBD1 (6 bases). This CDR3 region has 17 residues. V was cut by 5 bases and J by 4 bases, with 23 bases left in between. Germline V gene lookup returns CDR1 SGHAT and CDR2 FQNNGV. The CDR3, as DNA: TGTGCCAGCAGCGGACAGCCGGAGGGCAGCTCCCTCTATGGCTACACCTTC. Translation gives CASSGQPEGSSLYGYTF. Combining the CDR3 with reference TRBV11-2 and TRBJ1-2 gives the whole variable domain EAGVAQSPRYKIIEKRQSVAFWCNPISGHATLYWYQQILGQGPKLLIQFQNNGVVDDSQLPKDRFSAERLKGVDSTLKIQPAKLEDSAVYLCASSGQPEGSSLYGYTFGSGTRLTVV.

The chain recombines TRBV5-8 with TRBJ1-5; no clear D gene. Trimming pared 0 bases from V and 1 base from J, leaving 11 bases between. The CDR3 contains 16 residues. Germline CDR1 is SGHTS and CDR2 is YDEGEE. The CDR3 DNA sequence: TGTGCCAGCAGCTTGGCCGGCCCCATCAGCAATCAGCCCCAGCATTTT. Amino acids: CASSLAGPISNQPQHF.